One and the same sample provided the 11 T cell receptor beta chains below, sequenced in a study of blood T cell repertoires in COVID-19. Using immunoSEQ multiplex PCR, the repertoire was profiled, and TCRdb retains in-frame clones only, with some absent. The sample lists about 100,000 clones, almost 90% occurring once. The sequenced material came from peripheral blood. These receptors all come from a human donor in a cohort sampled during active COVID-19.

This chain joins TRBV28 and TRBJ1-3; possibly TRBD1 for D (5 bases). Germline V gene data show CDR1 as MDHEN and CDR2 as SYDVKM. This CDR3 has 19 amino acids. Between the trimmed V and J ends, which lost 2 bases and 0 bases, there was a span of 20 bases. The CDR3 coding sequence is TGTGCCAGCAGTTTAGTCTTGGGTCAGGGTATCCCCTCTGGAAACACCATATATTTT. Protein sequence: CASSLVLGQGIPSGNTIYF.

CDR3: CASSFVASGSGNTIYF. The CDR3 DNA sequence: TGCGCCAGCAGCTTCGTTGCGTCTGGCTCTGGAAACACCATATATTTT. The chain recombines TRBV5-1 with TRBJ1-3, with D unresolved. The germline gives CDR1 SGHRS, CDR2 YFSETQ. Trimming pared 2 bases from V and 0 bases from J, leaving 12 bases between. This CDR3 is 16 amino acids long.

The CDR3: CASSLVLSGERETQYF. The CDR3 DNA follows: TGTGCCAGCAGCTTGGTGCTGTCAGGGGAGCGAGAGACCCAGTACTTC. The rearrangement joins TRBV5-4 to TRBJ2-5, with a possible D match to TRBD1 (6 bases). With 0 bases removed from V and 4 bases from J, the gap between germline ends came to 16 bases. The CDR3 loop spans 16 amino acids. CDR1 SGHNT and CDR2 YYREEE come from the germline V gene (reference sequence).

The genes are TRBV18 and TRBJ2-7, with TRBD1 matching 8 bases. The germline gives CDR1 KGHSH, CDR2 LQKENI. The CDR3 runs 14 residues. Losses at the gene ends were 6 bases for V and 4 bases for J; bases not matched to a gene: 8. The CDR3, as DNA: TGTGCCAGCTCCGCGGACAGGGTAGCTTACGAGCAGTACTTC. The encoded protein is CASSADRVAYEQYF.

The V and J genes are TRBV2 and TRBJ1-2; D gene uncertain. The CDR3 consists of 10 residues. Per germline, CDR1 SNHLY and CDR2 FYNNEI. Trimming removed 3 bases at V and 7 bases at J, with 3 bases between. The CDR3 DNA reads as TGTGCCAGCAGTGATCGTGGCTACACCTTC. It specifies CASSDRGYTF.

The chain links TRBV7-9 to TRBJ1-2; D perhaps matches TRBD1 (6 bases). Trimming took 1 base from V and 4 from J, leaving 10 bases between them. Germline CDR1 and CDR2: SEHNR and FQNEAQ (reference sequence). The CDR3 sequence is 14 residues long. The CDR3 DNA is TGTGCCAGCAGCTTAGGGACAGTATCCTATGGCTACACCTTC. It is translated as CASSLGTVSYGYTF.

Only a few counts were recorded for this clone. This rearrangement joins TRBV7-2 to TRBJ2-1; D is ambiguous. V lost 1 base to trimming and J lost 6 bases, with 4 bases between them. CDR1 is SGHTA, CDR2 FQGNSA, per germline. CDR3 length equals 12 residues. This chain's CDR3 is CASSLDLNEQFF. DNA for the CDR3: TGTGCCAGCAGCTTAGATCTCAATGAGCAGTTCTTC.

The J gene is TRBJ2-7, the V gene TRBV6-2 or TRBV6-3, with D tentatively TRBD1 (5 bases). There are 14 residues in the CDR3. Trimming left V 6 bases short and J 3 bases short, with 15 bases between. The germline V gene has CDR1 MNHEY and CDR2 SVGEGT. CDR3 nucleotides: TGTGCCAGCAGCCTTCGCAGGGCAGGCTACGAGCAGTACTTC. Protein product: CASSLRRAGYEQYF.

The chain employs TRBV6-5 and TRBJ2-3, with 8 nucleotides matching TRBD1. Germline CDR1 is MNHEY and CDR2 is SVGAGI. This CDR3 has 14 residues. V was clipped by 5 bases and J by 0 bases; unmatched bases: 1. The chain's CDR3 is CASSRQGSTDTQYF. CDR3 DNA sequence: TGTGCCAGCAGTAGACAGGGGAGCACAGATACGCAGTATTTT.

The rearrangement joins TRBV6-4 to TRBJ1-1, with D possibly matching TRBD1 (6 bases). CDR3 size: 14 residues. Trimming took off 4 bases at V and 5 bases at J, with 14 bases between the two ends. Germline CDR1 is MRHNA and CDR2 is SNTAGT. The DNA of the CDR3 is TGTGCCAGCAGTGCCCACAGGGTGAGAACTGAAGCTTTCTTT. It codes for CASSAHRVRTEAFF.

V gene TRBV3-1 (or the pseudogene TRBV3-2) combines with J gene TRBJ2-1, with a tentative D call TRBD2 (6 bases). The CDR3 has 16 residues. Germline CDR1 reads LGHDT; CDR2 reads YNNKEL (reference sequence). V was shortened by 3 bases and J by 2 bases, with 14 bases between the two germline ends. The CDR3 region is CASSQPGLAPYNEQFF. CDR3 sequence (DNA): TGTGCCAGCAGCCAGCCGGGGCTAGCGCCCTACAATGAGCAGTTCTTC.